This section outlines one T cell receptor beta chain sequence together with its context. Its antigen is not identified. This sample is drawn from a study of hypomethylating agent response in myelodysplastic syndrome. Per the germline V gene, CDR1 is LNHDA and CDR2 is SQIVND (reference sequence). V was pared by 3 bases and J by 11 bases, with 13 bases of the junction left unmatched. CDR3 length: 15 amino acids. Per the study methods: Around 1.7% of some 180,000 clonotypes matched previously reported viral-epitope-specific VDJdb entries. Profiled with immunoSEQ multiplex PCR; TCRdb holds only in-frame clones, not every one. The V and J calls and clone size were taken over from that table, and D and trimming were inferred from the DNA. The data contain 10,000 to 11,000 clones, under 85% of them singletons. General observations from the study: Only about a dozen patients were analyzed in this small cohort.

This TCR was sampled from a human donor with myelodysplastic syndrome. The chain is built from TRBV19 and TRBJ1-5, with 7 positions matching TRBD1. Source: bone marrow, taken before or after starting hypomethylating agent treatment for myelodysplastic syndrome (not recorded which). The CDR3 reads CASSMPGTVIGAQHF. The CDR3 coding sequence is TGTGCCAGTAGTATGCCTGGGACAGTAATTGGAGCCCAGCATTTT.